The sequence of this T cell receptor (beta chain) was determined in a study of identical twins (dated by TCRdb to between 2015 and 2016). Broadly, across the study: To test whether fetal clonotypes persist, this study deep-sequenced TCR alpha and beta repertoires from monozygotic twins, from unrelated adults of various ages, and from cord blood. Replicate twin experiments were performed at different times using different library preparation protocols to rule out contamination.

Every donor in the study was a healthy Caucasian. Three pairs of female monozygotic twins, all aged 18 to 29 years, were included in the twin cohort. Positive isolation kits from Invitrogen were used to isolate CD4+ and CD8+ T cell populations. What the work shows at the level of the full study, not this receptor alone: Out-of-frame TCR alpha sharing in monozygotic twins was systematically underestimated by recombination models, whereas sharing between unrelated individuals was in agreement with the recombination models. Compared with coincidental sharing between unrelated individuals, an excess of low generation-probability sequences was observed among out-of-frame TCR alpha sequences shared between twins. Abundant cord blood beta clonotypes carried fewer insertions; young adult naive repertoires showed a weaker similar trend, while memory repertoires showed none. Zero-insertion analyses could be partly confounded by invariant T cells such as MAIT and iNKT, though diverse VJ usage argued against such confounding for most clonotypes. Conclusions relied on cross-sectional statistical analysis, since the same donors could not be followed over many years. In beta out-of-frame sequences, excess twin sharing was weaker, because having fewer shared sequences lowered the signal-to-noise ratio.

The library was built by means of 5' RACE. Sequencing took place on an Illumina HiSeq 2000. Template switching introduced a universal primer binding site; the final cDNA contained a unique molecular identifier, enabling accurate counting of TCR cDNA molecules. First-strand cDNA for TCR alpha and beta chains was synthesized from specific primers in the conserved constant-segment region. Each cDNA library was double barcoded, with a SMART-Mk sample barcode plus Illumina barcodes, to control for contamination. TruSeq adapter sequences, together with Illumina sample barcodes, were added in two successive PCR steps. The TCR alpha and beta cDNA libraries were sequenced on the Illumina HiSeq platform using custom primers. Regarding the original processing steps: MiGEC processed the raw reads to extract unique molecular identifiers, while MiXCR was used to determine the CDR3 positions. Recombination models were inferred per individual with the repgenHMM and IGoR tools using an EM algorithm. The tcR package in R was used for shared clonotype analysis, with sharing normalized by the product of cloneset sizes. To study raw recombination without the effects of thymic and clonal selection, out-of-frame nonproductive sequences were analyzed. The raw public data were reprocessed by TCRdb itself: fastp quality trimming at Q25, MiXCR clonotype calling, in-frame beta chains only. Every entry covers one CDR3 protein and lists the most common genes and DNA from its rows. What appears here as the V and J calls and clone size reflects TCRdb's work, not the paper's. Recorded for this sample are 250,000 to 300,000 distinct CDR3 sequences; less than 9.5% of them occurred a single time. The ten most abundant clones make up about 7.1% of the sample.

Concerning this clonotype: Its binding antigen is unknown. Base qualities are missing; no much larger clone stands one base away.

This same sample was also taken into another study, of yellow fever vaccine responses in identical twins. The second source states: The authors reported that the T cell response to vaccination in identical twins appeared partly convergent and partly personalized. The study precisely tracked vaccine-responding T cell clones in identical twins.

This TCR came from a woman under 30 in good health. The sequencing input was CD8+ T cells sorted from blood.

The DNA is as follows: TGCAGCGTTGTTTTTGGGCCGGCGCAGTACTTC. It translates to CSVVFGPAQYF. In this chain, TRBV29-1 is recombined with TRBJ2-7, with the identity of the D gene unclear. Including the terminal cysteine and phenylalanine, the CDR3 comprises 11 residues. Left in the record is the CDR3 DNA by itself, 33 bases read in frame from the first base. Cut back by 4 bases and 9 bases, the V and J ends lie 13 bases apart. As encoded in the germline V gene, CDR1 is SQVTM while CDR2 is ANQGSEA.